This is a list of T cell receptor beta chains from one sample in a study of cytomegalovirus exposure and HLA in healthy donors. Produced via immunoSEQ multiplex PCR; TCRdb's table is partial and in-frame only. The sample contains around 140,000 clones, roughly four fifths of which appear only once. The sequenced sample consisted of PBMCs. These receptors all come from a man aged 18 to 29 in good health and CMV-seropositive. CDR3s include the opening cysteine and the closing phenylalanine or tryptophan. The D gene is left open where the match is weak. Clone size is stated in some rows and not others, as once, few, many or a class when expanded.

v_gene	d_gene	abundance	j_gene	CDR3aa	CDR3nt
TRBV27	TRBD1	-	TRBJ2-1	CASSFQGAGNEQFF	TGTGCCAGCAGTTTCCAGGGGGCAGGGAATGAGCAGTTCTTC
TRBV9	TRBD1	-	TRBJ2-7	CASSVAWRQGANEQYF	TGTGCCAGCAGCGTAGCTTGGCGACAGGGGGCGAACGAGCAGTACTTC
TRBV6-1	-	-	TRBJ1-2	CASTPETGSVGGYTF	TGTGCCAGCACCCCCGAAACAGGGAGTGTGGGTGGCTACACCTTC
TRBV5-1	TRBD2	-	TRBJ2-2	CASGERDNTGELFF	TGCGCCAGCGGGGAGCGGGACAACACCGGGGAGCTGTTTTTT
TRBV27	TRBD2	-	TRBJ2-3	CASSLWLAGGNTQYF	TGTGCCAGCAGTTTATGGTTAGCGGGAGGGAATACGCAGTATTTT
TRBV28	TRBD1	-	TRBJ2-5	CASSLSGTAKETQYF	TGTGCCAGCAGTTTATCCGGGACAGCAAAAGAGACCCAGTACTTC
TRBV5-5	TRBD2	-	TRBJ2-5	CASSPGGLGLAVYQETQYF	TGTGCCAGCAGCCCAGGAGGGCTCGGACTAGCGGTATACCAAGAGACCCAGTACTTC
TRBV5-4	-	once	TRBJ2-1	CASSLGLKLDEQFF	TGTGCCAGCAGCTTAGGACTAAAATTGGATGAGCAGTTCTTC
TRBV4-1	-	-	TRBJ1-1	CASSPFQGGDTEAFF	TGCGCCAGCAGCCCTTTCCAGGGAGGGGACACTGAAGCTTTCTTT
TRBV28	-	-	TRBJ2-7	CASREAYEQYF	TGTGCCAGCAGGGAGGCCTACGAGCAGTACTTC
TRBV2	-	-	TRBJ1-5	CASTEGGSNQPQHF	TGTGCCAGCACTGAGGGGGGATCCAATCAGCCCCAGCATTTT
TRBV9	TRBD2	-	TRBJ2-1	CASSDTSGRAEQFF	TGTGCCAGCAGCGATACTAGCGGGCGAGCTGAGCAGTTCTTC
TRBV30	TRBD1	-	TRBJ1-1	CAWHRDSYTEAFF	TGTGCCTGGCACCGGGACAGCTACACTGAAGCTTTCTTT
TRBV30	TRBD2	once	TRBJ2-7	CAWSSLAGAYEQYF	TGTGCCTGGAGTTCATTGGCGGGAGCCTACGAGCAGTACTTC
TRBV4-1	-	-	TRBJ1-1	CASSQDRSGSQNTEAFF	TGCGCCAGCAGCCAAGATCGCTCAGGTTCCCAGAACACTGAAGCTTTCTTT
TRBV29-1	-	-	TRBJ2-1	CSVEILDNEQFF	TGCAGCGTTGAAATACTAGACAATGAGCAGTTCTTC
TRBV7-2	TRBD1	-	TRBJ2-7	CASSLDPGTDDYEQYF	TGTGCCAGCAGCCTGGACCCCGGGACAGACGACTACGAGCAGTACTTC
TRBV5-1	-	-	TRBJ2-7	CASSLAGGSYEQYF	TGCGCCAGCAGCTTGGCTGGCGGATCCTACGAGCAGTACTTC
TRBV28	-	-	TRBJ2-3	CASSLGGRRFPNTQYF	TGTGCCAGCAGTCTCGGGGGGCGCCGTTTTCCAAATACGCAGTATTTT
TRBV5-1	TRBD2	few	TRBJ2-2	CASSLERDYQSTGELFF	TGCGCCAGCAGCTTGGAGAGGGACTACCAATCCACCGGGGAGCTGTTTTTT
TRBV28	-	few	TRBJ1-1	CASSLLGGAVEEAFF	TGTGCCAGCAGTTTATTAGGGGGAGCGGTCGAAGAAGCTTTCTTT
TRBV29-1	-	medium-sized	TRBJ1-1	CSGGGSNTEAFF	TGCAGCGGGGGGGGGTCGAACACTGAAGCTTTCTTT
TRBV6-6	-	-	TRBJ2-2	CASSFSSGSTGELFF	TGTGCCAGCAGTTTCTCCTCGGGGAGCACCGGGGAGCTGTTTTTT
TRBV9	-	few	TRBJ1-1	CASSPKAIGGNTEAFF	TGTGCCAGCAGCCCTAAGGCAATAGGGGGGAACACTGAAGCTTTCTTT
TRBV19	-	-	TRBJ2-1	CASSRGGQGQQFF	TGTGCCAGTAGTCGTGGCGGCCAGGGCCAGCAGTTCTTC
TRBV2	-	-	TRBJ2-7	CASSESGALYEQYF	TGTGCCAGCAGTGAATCAGGGGCGCTCTACGAGCAGTACTTC
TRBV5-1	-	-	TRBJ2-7	CASSRAGDAAEQYF	TGCGCCAGCAGCCGAGCAGGGGACGCGGCCGAGCAGTACTTC
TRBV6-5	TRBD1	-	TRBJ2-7	CASSTGAGLYEQYF	TGTGCCAGCAGCACAGGGGCCGGACTCTACGAGCAGTACTTC
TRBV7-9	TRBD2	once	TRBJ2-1	CASSQGSSGRRENNEQFF	TGTGCCAGCAGCCAGGGGTCTAGCGGGAGACGGGAAAACAATGAGCAGTTCTTC
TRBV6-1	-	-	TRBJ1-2	CASSETPTDYTF	TGTGCCAGCAGTGAAACCCCAACTGACTACACCTTC
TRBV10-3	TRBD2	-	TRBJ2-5	CAISESGGSIGEQYF	TGTGCCATCAGTGAATCGGGAGGCTCTATAGGGGAGCAGTACTTC
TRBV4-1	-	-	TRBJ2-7	CASSPSLAQLCEQYF	TGCGCCAGCAGCCCATCATTAGCCCAGCTGTGCGAGCAGTACTTC
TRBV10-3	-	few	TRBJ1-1	CAIRGGAMNTEAFF	TGTGCCATCAGAGGAGGGGCGATGAACACTGAAGCTTTCTTT
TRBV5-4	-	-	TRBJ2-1	CAVEGAANEQFF	TGTGCTGTGGAGGGAGCCGCCAATGAGCAGTTCTTC
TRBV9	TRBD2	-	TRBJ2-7	CASSAASGSYEQYF	TGTGCCAGCAGCGCGGCTAGCGGCTCCTACGAGCAGTACTTC